This T cell receptor beta chain was observed in a study of human versus mouse CDR3 diversity and MHC coevolution. General study findings and limits: Compared with mice, human CDR3s carried more deletions and insertions on average.

As regards this clone: Its antigen remains unidentified.

Sequencing was performed with immunoSEQ multiplex PCR; in TCRdb, only in-frame clones are kept and a portion is missing. The sample yields around 74,000 clones, just under 95% seen once. The CDR3 runs to 13 residues. Germline lookup yields CDR1 SEHNR and CDR2 FQNEAQ (reference sequence). V lost 4 bases and J lost 3; bases outside the gene matches: 2. Cells were CD45RO-negative CD62L-positive naive CD4 T cells sorted from PBMCs. This chain uses TRBV7-9 with TRBJ2-7, with TRBD1 identical over 8 bases. The receptor was isolated from a person aged 30 to 69 in good health. The material sequenced was naive CD4+ T cells from blood. Subset defined: CD45RO-negative CD62L-positive naive CD4 T cells. Written as DNA, the CDR3 is TGTGCCAGCAGCTCGGGGACAGGCTACGAGCAGTACTTC. Protein: CASSSGTGYEQYF.